The text below deals with one T cell receptor beta chain. This clone was found once. Its target antigen remains unknown. It has no much larger one-base neighbor in the sample; base qualities were not kept. The data originate from a study of T cell responses to AZD1222 COVID-19 vaccine (dated by TCRdb to 2020 to 2023). For the study in its entirety: TCR sequencing was performed for roughly 250 trial participants, of whom about 200 were given two doses of AZD1222 and around 25 were given two doses of MenACWY control vaccine. Trial participants were enrolled into age subgroups of 18-55, 56-69 and 70-plus years, which contained 148, 28 and 57 TCR-sequenced participants, respectively.

The germline V gene sets CDR1 to SGHRS and CDR2 to YFSETQ. From the cysteine up to the phenylalanine, the CDR3 has a length of 18 residues. The sequence is cut down to CDR3 DNA, 54 bases in frame from base 1. V lost 7 bases and J lost 3 bases, and the count of bases not matched to a germline gene is 18. Overall results and qualifications from the work: After two AZD1222 doses, both the breadth and the depth of spike-specific TCRs were significantly higher than at day 0 and than in MenACWY recipients. Only six AZD1222 recipients were SARS-CoV-2 seropositive at baseline, limiting conclusions about previously exposed vaccinees. No day 14 peak-response samples were available, so repertoires were characterized only after the peak T cell response. Reportedly, almost half of the unique spike-specific TCRs recognized epitopes lying outside the regions that are mutated in the B.1.351 and B.1.1.7 variants. The whole spike protein was spanned by vaccine-associated CD4 TCRs, and dominant responses were seen in regions 160-218 and 743-854. Most participants were white British and females outnumbered males, and the authors suggested that clonal diversity may have been underestimated. In the small 56-69-year group, the increase in depth fell short of significance, most likely because of low power.

Explained via the paper, the time point label denotes: about 28 days (+/-7) after the second vaccine dose. The treatment or condition label on this specimen signifies: meningococcal conjugate vaccine given as trial control. Vaccinee samples were obtained from the UK trials COV001 and COV002, which included a single-blind randomized controlled phase 2/3 trial of AZD1222 (ChAdOx1 nCoV-19) in healthy adults. For TCRbeta chain sequencing, PBMC samples were collected from trial participants at day 0 and at day 28 after the second dose. The CDR3 regions of human TCRbeta chains were subjected to immunosequencing. The source study handled its data this way. Repertoire TCRs were checked for matches against a reference library of SARS-CoV-2-specific TCRs that had been generated using the MIRA antigen-specificity platform. Breadth was defined as the fraction of unique TCRs that were SARS-CoV-2-associated, and depth was defined as the fraction of total T cells that were SARS-CoV-2-associated. Each spike-specific TCR was assigned to its reactive spike region and to a CD4 or CD8 class using the MIRA data. Log10-transformed breadth and depth values were compared by one-way ANOVA with Sidak's multiple comparisons tests. TCRdb took this table from immuneACCESS and kept in-frame rearrangements with V and J called. Such tables lack part of the clones; where checked against another copy, unresolved V genes explain under half of the gap, and the rest is unexplained. V, J and clone size reflect that table, while D and trimming were determined from the DNA. The table for this sample lists more than 120,000 clones; nearly 90% of them were counted only once. 5% to 5.5% of the sample is taken by the ten largest.

The TCR comes from an adult who received the MenACWY meningococcal vaccine as a control. The chain is assembled from TRBV5-1 and TRBJ1-4; 7 middle bases align to TRBD1. The material sequenced was peripheral blood, taken 28 days after the second dose of the MenACWY control vaccine. The CDR3 in this case is CASSLSWGADRSNEKLFF. The bases read TGCGCCAGCTCCTTATCTTGGGGGGCGGACAGGTCTAATGAAAAACTGTTTTTT.